The present T cell receptor (beta chain) was sequenced within a study of shared clonotypes between healthy human individuals. Repertoires were generated with immunoSEQ multiplex PCR, while TCRdb's copy carries only in-frame clones and drops some. The sample yields approximately 1,500,000 clones, over 95% seen once. Findings and limits, study-wide: Clonotypes not shared had lower generation probabilities than those common to all four donors. Clonotypes that were shared across a few donors made up roughly 5.2% of naive CD4 clonotypes.

Germline CDR1 and CDR2: SGHDN and FVKESK. V was trimmed by 0 bases and J by 5 bases, leaving 13 bases between them. The CDR3 has 15 residues. As for this clone: No antigen is known for it.

The chain combines TRBV14 with TRBJ2-5; D is undetermined. This receptor was identified in a man aged 25 to 40 in good health. The sample consisted of naive CD4+ T cells sorted from blood. Indicated subset: CD45RA+ positively selected. Here the CDR3 reads CASSQDTQVSETQYF. The CDR3 DNA reads as TGTGCCAGCAGCCAAGATACCCAGGTAAGCGAGACCCAGTACTTC.